The 3 T cell receptor beta chains below all came from one sample that was sequenced in a study of immune cell composition in non-small cell lung cancer. TCRdb's table, derived via immunoSEQ multiplex PCR, lists solely in-frame clones and lacks some. This sample has about 1,900 clones, with roughly 84% found just once. The sample comprised lung tumor tissue. The receptor source for this set is a human donor with non-small cell lung cancer.

The chain joins TRBV7-2 to TRBJ2-7; 8 positions match TRBD1. The V gene end was trimmed by 0 bases and the J gene end by 4 bases; junction bases not matched to a gene: 11. Germline V gene sequence: CDR1 SGHTA, CDR2 FQGNSA. This CDR3 is 17 amino acids long. In DNA, the CDR3 is TGTGCCAGCAGCTTAGCCTCAGGGGGCAGTGGTTTTTACGAGCAGTACTTC. It encodes CASSLASGGSGFYEQYF.

This rearrangement joins TRBV7-3 to TRBJ1-1, with D possibly TRBD1 on 5 matching bases. Germline V CDR1 and CDR2: SGHTA, FQGTGA. The V gene lost 2 bases and the J gene lost 2 bases, with 6 bases spanning the gap. The CDR3 extends over 13 amino acids. The CDR3 is CASSLGANTEAFF. The CDR3 coding sequence is TGTGCCAGCAGCTTAGGGGCTAACACTGAAGCTTTCTTT.

The chain combines TRBV9 with TRBJ2-1; D may be TRBD1 (6 bases). Deletions cut 4 bases from V and 1 base from J, with 12 bases between. The CDR3 is 15 residues long. The germline CDR1 and CDR2 sequences are SGDLS and YYNGEE. The DNA for the CDR3 is TGTGCCAGCAGCCCCGGACAGACGTCCTACAATGAGCAGTTCTTC. Encoded protein: CASSPGQTSYNEQFF.